The sequence of this TCR beta chain was determined in a study of T cell responses to AZD1222 COVID-19 vaccine. Study results and caveats: Repertoires in all cases were sampled only once the peak T cell response had passed. Reportedly, close to half of spike-specific TCRs are directed against unmutated variant regions. Clonal diversity was possibly underestimated; the donors were predominantly white British and more often female.

Worth noting for this clone: Its antigen is as yet unknown.

The CDR3 covers 14 residues. V shed 3 bases and J shed 7 bases, with 13 bases lying between them. Germline-derived CDR1 and CDR2 are LNHDA and SQIVND (reference sequence). The repertoire was sequenced with immunoSEQ multiplex PCR; TCRdb's copy has only in-frame clones and lacks some. The sample lists 150,000 to 200,000 clones, 94% occurring once. This chain links TRBV19 with TRBJ1-5; D might be TRBD1 (6 bases). Sequencing was performed on peripheral blood, taken on day 0 of AZD1222 vaccination. The TCR comes from an adult in good health. CDR3 in DNA: TGTGCCAGTAGTATCACAGGGTCCAGACAGCCCCAGCATTTT. Its translation: CASSITGSRQPQHF.